Below are 21 T cell receptor beta chains sequenced from a single sample in a study of regulatory T cells in long-lasting Graves disease. Time point in this sample: persistent/refractory GD, antithyroid drugs over 5 years with positive TRAb. TCR sequences were obtained from RNA taken from PBMCs. CDR3 regions were amplified by Arm-PCR using iRepertoire HTBI primers to build TCR beta libraries. TCRdb re-called the multiplex PCR reads with MiXCR, one entry per CDR3 protein. The sample has about 470,000 distinct CDR3 sequences, less than 25% seen once. The source was peripheral blood mononuclear cells (PBMCs), collected when the disease was refractory, from a patient treated with antithyroid drugs. The receptors stem from a female donor with Graves disease.

There are a few counts of this clonotype. This chain uses TRBV5-4 with TRBJ1-1; 7 bases are shared with TRBD1. This CDR3 is built from 15 residues. The germline CDR1 and CDR2 sequences are SGHNT and YYREEE (reference sequence). V gave up 4 bases and J gave up 3 bases; unmatched junction bases: 9. CDR3 nucleotides: TGTGCCAGCAGCATTGACAGGGTTTTGGACACTGAAGCTTTCTTT. It encodes CASSIDRVLDTEAFF.

This clonotype has a count of ten or more. The chain carries TRBV24-1 and TRBJ2-7; no firm D call. This CDR3 is 12 amino acids long. V was pared by 9 bases and J by 6 bases, with 14 bases between. Germline loops: CDR1 KGHDR, CDR2 SFDVKD. The CDR3 loop is CATLILEREQYF. For the CDR3, the DNA is TGTGCCACCCTAATTCTCGAGCGCGAGCAGTACTTC.

This clonotype came up many times. The chain joins TRBV28 to TRBJ2-1; D call uncertain. Germline assignment: CDR1 MDHEN and CDR2 SYDVKM. V was pared by 4 bases and J by 9 bases, with 16 bases between. The CDR3 runs to 14 residues. The CDR3 DNA follows: TGTGCCAGCAGTTGGACCCCCTGGTCTGGTGAGCAGTTCTTC. This gives the protein CASSWTPWSGEQFF.

In the case of this clonotype: Being one base from a much bigger clone, this may be a read error. This CDR3 is CASSLLDSEELFF. CDR3 DNA: TGTGCCAGCAGTTTATTGGATTCCGAGGAGCTGTTTTTT. V and J are TRBV27 and TRBJ2-2; D gene ambiguous. V shed 1 base and J shed 10 bases, with 10 bases lying between them. The CDR3 runs 13 residues. Per germline, CDR1 MNHEY and CDR2 SMNVEV (reference sequence).

This clonotype was observed many times. This chain uses TRBV7-2 with TRBJ2-5; D is uncertain. Germline-derived CDR1 and CDR2 are SGHTA and FQGNSA. V was clipped by 1 base and J by 5 bases, with 11 bases between them. The length of the CDR3 is 14 residues. The CDR3, as DNA: TGTGCCAGCAGCTTAGATGGCGGATGGGAGACCCAGTACTTC. Amino acid sequence: CASSLDGGWETQYF.

This clonotype was seen ten or more times. The chain employs TRBV24-1 and TRBJ2-7, with D hard to call. The CDR3 has 14 amino acids. Germline V CDR1 and CDR2: KGHDR, SFDVKD. With 3 bases removed from V and 0 bases from J, the gap between germline ends came to 8 bases. The CDR3 DNA reads TGTGCCACCAGTGATACGGGTTACTCCTACGAGCAGTACTTC. Protein product: CATSDTGYSYEQYF.

Points on this clonotype: A read error may account for a junction end that differs from germline. V gene TRBV6-1 combines with J gene TRBJ2-7, with TRBD2 matching 7 bases. The CDR3 runs 11 residues. Germline CDR1 MNHNS, CDR2 SASEGT. The CDR3: CASTSGYGQYF. The DNA of the CDR3 is TGTGCCAGCACTAGCGGCTACGGGCAGTACTTC.

This clonotype appeared a single time. Being one base from a much bigger clone, this may be a read error. Since the CDR3 does not end with the conserved phenylalanine or tryptophan, this likely comes from a read error. V and J are TRBV15 and TRBJ1-4; D ambiguous. Germline V gives CDR1 LNHNV, CDR2 YYDKDF (reference sequence). V was pared by 4 bases and J by 7 bases, with 10 bases between. The CDR3 length is 13 residues. The DNA of the CDR3 is TGTGCCACCAGCACGATGGACGGTGAAAAACTGTTTTAT. Its protein is CATSTMDGEKLFY.

Ten or more counts support this clonotype. The chain carries TRBV10-3 and TRBJ2-7, with 7 bases that match TRBD1. The CDR3 loop spans 16 amino acids. With 6 bases clipped from V and 1 base from J, the junction kept 12 bases outside the gene matches. The germline gives CDR1 ENHRY, CDR2 SYGVKD. CDR3 loop: CAIREHTGAPSYEQYF. CDR3 DNA sequence: TGTGCCATCAGGGAACACACAGGGGCACCTTCCTACGAGCAGTACTTC.

This clonotype was counted at least ten times. The chain is built from TRBV12-3 or TRBV12-4 and TRBJ2-2, with 7 bases aligning to TRBD2. This CDR3 contains 16 residues. V dropped 10 bases and J dropped 1; count of bases not matched to a gene: 12. The chain's CDR3 is CATHPAGVLNTGELFF. DNA of the CDR3: TGTGCCACCCACCCTGCGGGGGTGCTGAACACCGGGGAGCTGTTTTTT.

Many counts were recorded for this clonotype. The gene calls are TRBV12-3 or TRBV12-4 and TRBJ2-2; D is perhaps TRBD1 (5 bases). The length of the CDR3 is 15 residues. V dropped 5 bases and J dropped 1 base, with 11 bases sitting between them. The DNA for the CDR3 is TGTGCCAGCAGTCAGACCGACAGGAACACCGGGGAGCTGTTTTTT. Residues: CASSQTDRNTGELFF.

Worth noting for this clonotype: A read error may be the cause here, since a much bigger clone is one base away. V usage is TRBV6-1 and J usage is TRBJ2-7; 7 bases match TRBD1. Trimming cost V 6 bases and J 4 bases; bases outside gene matches: 15. CDR3 length: 16 amino acids. Germline CDR1 MNHNS, CDR2 SASEGT. Here the CDR3 DNA reads TGTGCCAGCAGACCCCAGACAGGGAAATTATCGTACGAGCAGTACTTC. Translation: CASRPQTGKLSYEQYF.

The gene calls are TRBV9 and TRBJ2-7; possible D gene TRBD1, 5 bases. This CDR3 has 16 residues. V was shortened by 5 bases and J by 7 bases, with 25 bases between the two germline ends. CDR1 is SGDLS, CDR2 YYNGEE, per germline. CDR3 nucleotides: TGTGCCAGCAGTTCCGTTGACAGCAGCAGTGAAGATGAGCAGTACTTC. Encoded protein: CASSSVDSSSEDEQYF.

To note about this clonotype: A far larger clone is one nucleotide away, so this likely arose from a read error. The chain combines TRBV28 with TRBJ2-7, with 12 bases matching TRBD2. This CDR3 contains 14 residues. Germline CDR1 is MDHEN and CDR2 is SYDVKM. CDR3 in amino acids: CASSPTSGSYEQHF. Written as DNA, the CDR3 is TGTGCCAGCAGCCCGACTAGCGGGAGCTACGAGCAGCACTTC.

This clonotype occurred many times. One junction end does not reproduce the germline sequence, and a read error may be involved. The genes are TRBV12-3 or TRBV12-4 and TRBJ2-7, with TRBD2 identical over 8 bases. CDR3 length: 15 residues. CDR3: CASTLSGGTSSEQYF. The CDR3 DNA sequence: TGTGCCAGCACCCTCAGCGGGGGAACATCCTCCGAGCAGTACTTC.

At least ten counts were recorded for this clonotype. J is TRBJ2-7 and V is TRBV29-1; 8 nucleotides align to TRBD1. CDR1 and CDR2 (germline): SQVTM, ANQGSEA. The CDR3 contains 13 residues. J was trimmed by 4 bases and V by 4 bases; bases with no gene match: 6. The CDR3 region has the DNA TGCAGCGTTGGGGACAGGAGTCATTACGAGCAGTACTTC. Translation gives CSVGDRSHYEQYF.

The V gene is TRBV28, the J gene TRBJ2-3, with 8 bases identical to TRBD2. V gave up 5 bases and J gave up 0 bases; unmatched junction bases: 4. This CDR3 is 15 amino acids long. From germline, CDR1 is MDHEN and CDR2 SYDVKM. The CDR3, as DNA: TGTGCCAGCAGTGAACTAGCGGCAAGCACAGATACGCAGTATTTT. Amino acid sequence: CASSELAASTDTQYF.

This clonotype was recorded a few times. This chain uses TRBV7-2 with TRBJ2-1, with D tentatively TRBD1 (6 bases). Trimming removed 1 base from V and 8 bases from J, with 9 bases in between. This CDR3 is built from 13 residues. Germline loops: CDR1 SGHTA, CDR2 FQGNSA. CDR3 protein: CASSLVGGDEQFF. In DNA, the CDR3 is TGTGCCAGCAGCTTAGTTGGGGGCGATGAGCAGTTCTTC. The full variable domain, in which reference TRBV7-2 and TRBJ2-1 provide the parts outside the CDR3, is GAGVSQSPSNKVTEKGKDVELRCDPISGHTALYWYRQSLGQGLEFLIYFQGNSAPDKSGLPSDRFSAERTGGSVSTLTIQRTQQEDSAVYLCASSLVGGDEQFFGPGTRLTVL.

This rearrangement joins TRBV15 to TRBJ2-1; the D gene is possibly TRBD1 (5 bases). Germline V gene lookup returns CDR1 LNHNV and CDR2 YYDKDF (reference sequence). CDR3 length equals 15 residues. V lost 1 base and J lost 6, with 13 bases in between. CDR3 in amino acids: CATSRAPPQGNEQFF. The CDR3 coding sequence is TGTGCCACCAGCAGAGCCCCGCCTCAGGGCAATGAGCAGTTCTTC.

The rearrangement uses TRBV29-1 and TRBJ2-7; TRBD1 agrees at 11 bases. V shed 7 bases, J shed 4 bases, and the junction held 3 bases outside the gene matches. This CDR3 spans 12 amino acids. Germline V gene sequence: CDR1 SQVTM, CDR2 ANQGSEA. The CDR3 protein is CSAGQGAYEQYF. In nucleotides, the CDR3 is TGCAGCGCCGGACAGGGGGCTTACGAGCAGTACTTC.

This clonotype came up many times. J is TRBJ2-4 and V is TRBV11-2; D is undetermined. This CDR3 has 13 residues. CDR1 SGHAT and CDR2 FQNNGV come from the germline V gene. The germline V and J ends were trimmed by 0 bases and 5 bases, with 5 bases remaining between them. This CDR3 is CASSLDGENIQYF. The CDR3 DNA is TGTGCCAGCAGCTTAGATGGTGAAAACATTCAGTACTTC.